Below are 21 T cell receptor beta chains sequenced from a single sample in a study of CD8+ T cells in alopecia areata. RNA, once extracted, was reverse transcribed into cDNA for use as the sequencing template. The protocol was immunoSEQ multiplex PCR, while the TCRdb copy is restricted to in-frame clones and leaves out a portion. The top ten clones hold around 5.7% of a sample with under 150,000 clones, over 60% of them seen once. Treatment reported: oral pan-JAK inhibitor, 5-10 mg twice daily. Sequences were derived from CD4+ T cells sorted from blood, sampled at week 4, from a patient treated with tofacitinib. These receptors all stem from a human donor with alopecia areata.

The CDR3 DNA sequence: TGCGCCAGCAGCGCCCGACGGGGAGAAGAAGAAAAACTGTTTTTT. Amino acid sequence: CASSARRGEEEKLFF. This chain uses TRBV4-1 with TRBJ1-4; D call uncertain. Germline V gene data show CDR1 as MGHRA and CDR2 as YSYEKL. The CDR3 is made up of 15 amino acids. V was cut by 5 bases and J by 8 bases, with 18 bases left in between.

This rearrangement joins TRBV2 to TRBJ1-4; TRBD1 might be the D (5 bases). The V and J ends lost 3 bases and 13 bases respectively, with 9 bases between them. The CDR3 has 11 residues. Germline CDR1 SNHLY, CDR2 FYNNEI. The CDR3 region has the DNA TGTGCCAGCAGTGAGGGGGATAGACTGTTTTTT. Amino acid sequence: CASSEGDRLFF.

The chain carries TRBV7-8 and TRBJ2-5, with D unresolved. V lost 4 bases, J lost 4 bases, and 4 bases lay in between. This CDR3 is 11 amino acids long. The germline V gene has CDR1 SGHVS and CDR2 FQNEAQ. The CDR3 is CASSSGETQYF. DNA of the CDR3: TGTGCCAGCAGCTCAGGAGAGACCCAGTACTTC.

The J gene is TRBJ1-5, the V gene TRBV29-1, with D possibly being TRBD1 (5 bases). The germline gives CDR1 SQVTM, CDR2 ANQGSEA. This CDR3 is 13 amino acids long. Here the CDR3 reads CNLRGVSNQPQHF. DNA for the CDR3: TGCAACCTTAGGGGTGTCAGCAATCAGCCCCAGCATTTT.

This clone was observed once. The chain recombines TRBV15 with TRBJ2-2; TRBD1 is a possible D gene (6 bases). Trimming removed 0 bases from V and 1 base from J, with 9 bases in between. The germline V gene has CDR1 LNHNV and CDR2 YYDKDF (reference sequence). The CDR3 spans 16 residues. This chain's CDR3 is CATSRDQGKNTGELFF. CDR3 coding DNA: TGTGCCACCAGCAGAGATCAGGGGAAGAACACCGGGGAGCTGTTTTTT.

The chain couples TRBV29-1 to TRBJ2-5; D remains unclear. The CDR3 extends over 12 amino acids. Trimming took off 3 bases at V and 0 bases at J, with 5 bases between the two ends. Germline assignment: CDR1 SQVTM and CDR2 ANQGSEA. CDR3 sequence: CSVDWHQETQYF. Here the CDR3 DNA reads TGCAGCGTTGATTGGCACCAAGAGACCCAGTACTTC.

The chain joins TRBV7-9 to TRBJ2-7, with 7 bases identical to TRBD1. The CDR3 loop spans 16 amino acids. The germline V gene encodes CDR1 SEHNR and CDR2 FQNEAQ (reference sequence). The J segment lost 2 bases and the V segment lost 1 base, leaving 8 bases of the junction unmatched. The CDR3 sequence is CASSLVIGRGTYEQYF. CDR3 DNA sequence: TGTGCCAGCAGCTTAGTTATCGGCAGGGGGACCTACGAGCAGTACTTC.

This chain links TRBV29-1 with TRBJ2-1; 12 nucleotides match TRBD2. Germline trimming cut 4 bases from V and 7 bases from J; bases unmatched to any gene: 5. CDR1 and CDR2 from the germline V gene are SQVTM and ANQGSEA. This CDR3 spans 14 amino acids. For the CDR3, the DNA is TGCAGCGTTGGGACTAGCGGGATGGGTAATGAGCAGTTCTTC. Translation: CSVGTSGMGNEQFF.

This clone was counted a few times. The rearrangement joins TRBV10-3 to TRBJ1-5; the match to TRBD1 covers 8 bases. Germline-derived CDR1 and CDR2 are ENHRY and SYGVKD. The CDR3 runs 15 residues. Germline trimming cut 6 bases from V and 6 bases from J; bases unmatched to any gene: 10. CDR3 bases: TGTGCCATCAGCCCGAGTACAGGGGGGACTCAGCCCCAGCATTTT. Translated, it gives CAISPSTGGTQPQHF.

V usage is TRBV7-2 and J usage is TRBJ1-2; D may be TRBD1 (6 bases). The CDR3 contains 15 residues. V was trimmed by 0 bases and J by 4 bases, leaving 12 bases between them. Germline V lookup: CDR1 SGHTA, CDR2 FQGNSA. The CDR3 is CASSLAQGYAYGYTF. The CDR3 DNA follows: TGTGCCAGCAGCTTAGCCCAGGGGTATGCCTATGGCTACACCTTC.

V is TRBV29-1 and J is TRBJ1-2; the match to TRBD1 covers 9 bases. The CDR3 sequence is 14 residues long. V gave up 7 bases and J gave up 4 bases; unmatched junction bases: 10. CDR1 is SQVTM and CDR2 is ANQGSEA in the germline V gene. CDR3 nucleotides: TGCAGCGGGGGAAGCGGGACAGGGATCTATGGCTACACCTTC. Its protein product is CSGGSGTGIYGYTF. Full variable domain (rest looked up from reference TRBV29-1 and TRBJ1-2): SAVISQKPSRDICQRGTSLTIQCQVDSQVTMMFWYRQQPGQSLTLIATANQGSEATYESGFVIDKFPISRPNLTFSTLTVSNMSPEDSSIYLCSGGSGTGIYGYTFGSGTRLTVV.

The chain links TRBV7-2 to TRBJ2-7; TRBD2 might be the D (7 bases). Between the trimmed V and J ends, which lost 5 bases and 3 bases, there was a span of 14 bases. Per germline, CDR1 SGHTA and CDR2 FQGNSA. The CDR3 runs 14 residues. The CDR3 nucleotides are TGTGCCAGCAGCATCACAGGGAGGGTCTACGAGCAGTACTTC. Its translation is CASSITGRVYEQYF.

This clone has just a few counts. This chain connects TRBV5-4 to TRBJ1-6; D is undetermined. The CDR3 consists of 15 residues. From germline, CDR1 is SGHNT and CDR2 YYREEE (reference sequence). Trimming took 5 bases from V and 6 from J, leaving 15 bases between them. CDR3 sequence reads: CASRDGQTANSPLHF. The CDR3 DNA follows: TGTGCCAGCAGGGATGGCCAAACTGCTAATTCACCCCTCCACTTT.

The chain combines TRBV7-2 with TRBJ2-7; D ambiguous. CDR3 length: 13 amino acids. V was clipped by 3 bases and J by 3 bases, with 9 bases between them. Germline CDR1 is SGHTA and CDR2 is FQGNSA. As DNA, the CDR3 is TGTGCCAGCAGCTTGGGATCAGACTACGAGCAGTACTTC. Its protein is CASSLGSDYEQYF.

This clone appeared a few times. This rearrangement joins TRBV29-1 to TRBJ2-5; no firm D call. Germline CDR1 and CDR2: SQVTM and ANQGSEA. V was pared by 3 bases and J by 0 bases, with 17 bases between. This CDR3 comprises 16 residues. DNA of the CDR3: TGCAGCGTTGATCCCCGCAGTAAATCAGACCAAGAGACCCAGTACTTC. It specifies CSVDPRSKSDQETQYF.

The chain combines TRBV5-1 with TRBJ2-7; 10 bases line up with TRBD1. Losses at the gene ends were 3 bases for V and 3 bases for J; bases not matched to a gene: 3. This CDR3 region has 14 residues. Germline assignment: CDR1 SGHRS and CDR2 YFSETQ. The CDR3 DNA sequence: TGCGCCAGCAGCTCGGACAGGGGGGACTACGAGCAGTACTTC. Translated: CASSSDRGDYEQYF.

This clone showed up just once. The chain couples TRBV4-3 to TRBJ1-2; weak D call: TRBD1 (6 bases). The CDR3 is 18 amino acids. Germline CDR1 and CDR2: LGHNA and YSLEER. The V end was cut by 0 bases, the J end by 0 bases, with 17 bases between. The CDR3 nucleotides read TGCGCCAGCAGCCAAGAGTTAGCCCAGGGGTTGGCTAACTATGGCTACACCTTC. This gives the protein CASSQELAQGLANYGYTF.

CDR3 residues: CASSQDRDLGAPGLPQHF. The CDR3 DNA sequence: TGCGCCAGCAGCCAAGATCGTGACCTAGGGGCCCCTGGATTGCCCCAGCATTTT. V is TRBV4-1 and J is TRBJ1-5, with D maybe TRBD1 (5 bases). CDR3 length: 18 residues. Trimming stripped 0 bases from V and 9 bases from J, with 24 bases between. The germline V gene encodes CDR1 MGHRA and CDR2 YSYEKL.

This rearrangement joins TRBV29-1 to TRBJ2-3, with TRBD2 identical over 8 bases. Trimming took 0 bases from V and 5 from J; bases not matched to a gene: 7. The CDR3 extends over 15 amino acids. CDR1 is SQVTM and CDR2 is ANQGSEA in the germline V gene. As DNA, the CDR3 is TGCAGCGTTGAAGACCGACTAGCGTTGGTAGATACGCAGTATTTT. It yields the protein CSVEDRLALVDTQYF.

This clone came up a few times. The chain recombines TRBV15 with TRBJ2-3, with unresolved D. With 1 base removed from V and 1 base from J, the gap between germline ends came to 6 bases. Germline CDR1 and CDR2: LNHNV and YYDKDF (reference sequence). The CDR3 has 14 amino acids. The CDR3 region has the DNA TGTGCCACCAGCAGAGGGGCACGCACAGATACGCAGTATTTT. This translates into CATSRGARTDTQYF.

The J gene is TRBJ1-4, the V gene TRBV27, with D unresolved. CDR3 length equals 14 residues. The V gene lost 8 bases and the J gene lost 0 bases, with 10 bases spanning the gap. Germline values: CDR1 MNHEY, CDR2 SMNVEV (reference sequence). For the CDR3, the DNA is TGTGCCAGCCGCCTTACTGCAACTAATGAAAAACTGTTTTTT. It encodes CASRLTATNEKLFF.